A single T cell receptor (beta chain) is shown here with its context. The data were obtained in a study of blood T cell repertoires in COVID-19. On the study more broadly: The origin of the acute and convalescent COVID-19 samples was the United States, Italy and Spain. T cells, B-cell-depleted T cells, or PBMCs provided the cDNA or gDNA that served as material.

Germline CDR1 is LGHNT and CDR2 is FRNRAP. Trimming stripped 6 bases from V and 6 bases from J, with 14 bases between. The CDR3 is 13 amino acids. Authors' data handling: Scientists estimated how many nucleated cells there were by amplifying reference gene primers. Sequenced by immunoSEQ multiplex PCR; TCRdb stores in-frame clones only, minus some. The D gene and trimming were derived from the DNA, and the V and J assignments and clone size from that table. This sample yields about 40,000 clones, of which roughly 85% are seen a single time; around 15% belongs to the top ten. The V and J genes are TRBV12-5 and TRBJ1-2; D is unresolved. The source material was peripheral blood. This TCR came from a human donor in a cohort sampled during active COVID-19. CDR3 nucleotides: TGTGCTAGTGGACCCCGGGGTAGGGATGGCTACACCTTC. This encodes CASGPRGRDGYTF. Complete variable domain (other parts from reference TRBV12-5 and TRBJ1-2): DARVTQTPRHKVTEMGQEVTMRCQPILGHNTVFWYRQTMMQGLELLAYFRNRAPLDDSGMPKDRFSAEMPDATLATLKIQPSEPRDSAVYFCASGPRGRDGYTFGSGTRLTVV.